These 18 T cell receptor beta chains came from one sample sequenced in a study of identical twins. A single record per CDR3 protein comes from TCRdb applying MiXCR to the 5' RACE reads. This sample yields roughly 290,000 distinct CDR3 sequences, of which roughly 10% are seen a single time; approximately 6.6% belongs to the top ten. The same sample was also used in a study of yellow fever vaccine responses in identical twins.

Input material: CD8+ T cells sorted from blood. These receptors all come from a woman between 18 and 29 years old in good health.

This clonotype was observed many times. This chain joins TRBV20-1 and TRBJ1-5; TRBD1 agrees at 8 bases. Germline values: CDR1 DFQATT, CDR2 SNEGSKA (reference sequence). V was pared by 6 bases and J by 4 bases, with 11 bases of the junction left unmatched. This CDR3 has 15 amino acids. Here the CDR3 reads CSAQQVGQENQPQHF. CDR3 in DNA: TGCAGTGCCCAGCAGGTGGGACAGGAGAATCAGCCCCAGCATTTT.

This clonotype has at least ten counts. V and J are TRBV7-9 and TRBJ1-4, with a possible D match to TRBD1 (5 bases). V lost 6 bases to trimming and J lost 4 bases, with 9 bases between them. The CDR3 extends over 13 amino acids. Germline V gene data show CDR1 as SEHNR and CDR2 as FQNEAQ (reference sequence). CDR3 protein: CASRIDSNEKLFF. CDR3 in DNA: TGTGCCAGCAGGATAGACAGTAATGAAAAACTGTTTTTT.

The chain combines TRBV2 with TRBJ2-1, with 7 bases lining up with TRBD2. V shed 4 bases and J 4 bases; nucleotides not matched to a gene: 13. Per the germline V gene, CDR1 is SNHLY and CDR2 is FYNNEI. The CDR3 is 17 residues long. CDR3 in amino acids: CASSVGAQGLRYNEQFF. The CDR3 bases are TGTGCCAGCAGTGTCGGGGCTCAGGGACTAAGATACAATGAGCAGTTCTTC.

Ten or more counts support this clonotype. This chain joins TRBV12-3 or TRBV12-4 and TRBJ2-4, with D unresolved. V was shortened by 5 bases and J by 9 bases, with 14 bases between the two germline ends. This CDR3 region has 13 residues. The CDR3 region is CASSPPGWVIQYF. Written as DNA, the CDR3 is TGTGCCAGCAGTCCCCCGGGCTGGGTCATTCAGTACTTC.

The rearrangement links TRBV27 to TRBJ2-7; TRBD2 matches 11 bases. Germline CDR1 reads MNHEY; CDR2 reads SMNVEV (reference sequence). V was clipped by 2 bases and J by 5 bases; unmatched bases: 8. The CDR3 has 16 residues. CDR3 region: CASSLGSGGAPHEQYF. In DNA form, the CDR3 reads TGTGCCAGCAGTTTAGGTAGCGGGGGGGCTCCGCACGAGCAGTACTTC.

In its sample, this clonotype was seen many times. The chain carries TRBV7-2 and TRBJ2-1; TRBD1 aligns across 10 bases. Germline V gives CDR1 SGHTA, CDR2 FQGNSA. The ends lost 5 bases at V and 6 bases at J; junction bases unmatched: 4. The CDR3 sequence is 14 residues long. The CDR3 loop is CASSLRTGGNEQFF. In DNA, the CDR3 is TGTGCCAGCAGCCTAAGGACAGGGGGCAATGAGCAGTTCTTC.

This chain links TRBV6-5 with TRBJ2-6; no definite D call. Germline lookup yields CDR1 MNHEY and CDR2 SVGAGI. The CDR3 is made up of 15 amino acids. Trimming took off 6 bases at V and 0 bases at J, with 9 bases between the two ends. CDR3 protein: CASRYLDSGANVLTF. The CDR3, as DNA: TGTGCCAGCAGGTATCTAGACTCTGGGGCCAACGTCCTGACTTTC.

V gene TRBV20-1 combines with J gene TRBJ2-1; D not certain. CDR1 is DFQATT and CDR2 is SNEGSKA in the germline V gene (reference sequence). The length of the CDR3 is 17 residues. The V and J ends lost 3 bases and 5 bases respectively, with 23 bases between them. The CDR3 sequence: CSARDVSGNSWDNEQFF. CDR3 nucleotides: TGCAGTGCTAGGGATGTTTCTGGAAACAGTTGGGACAATGAGCAGTTCTTC.

The rearrangement uses TRBV4-3 and TRBJ2-7; D might be TRBD1 or TRBD2, each matching 6 bases. Germline V gives CDR1 LGHNA, CDR2 YSLEER. Trimming took 5 bases from V and 0 from J, leaving 17 bases between them. This CDR3 is built from 16 residues. The CDR3 loop reads CASSVDWGASSYEQYF. DNA for the CDR3: TGCGCCAGCAGCGTGGATTGGGGGGCCTCCTCCTACGAGCAGTACTTC.

The table lists this clonotype with a few counts. The V call is TRBV20-1, the J call TRBJ2-7, with a tentative D call TRBD2 (6 bases). The CDR3 contains 13 residues. V was shortened by 4 bases and J by 1 base, with 11 bases between the two germline ends. The germline CDR1 and CDR2 sequences are DFQATT and SNEGSKA (reference sequence). This CDR3 is CSAIRDLSYEQYF. CDR3 bases: TGCAGTGCTATACGGGACTTATCCTACGAGCAGTACTTC.

This clonotype was seen a few times. The chain combines TRBV2 with TRBJ1-3; the D is unclear. Trimming pared 3 bases from V and 7 bases from J, leaving 7 bases between. This CDR3 is built from 12 residues. CDR1 and CDR2 from the germline V gene are SNHLY and FYNNEI. The CDR3 sequence: CASSDAPNTIYF. The DNA for the CDR3 is TGTGCCAGCAGTGACGCCCCTAACACCATATATTTT.

This clonotype occurred a few times. J is TRBJ2-7 and V is TRBV4-3; D may be TRBD2 (6 bases). Germline loops: CDR1 LGHNA, CDR2 YSLEER. The CDR3 covers 14 residues. V was trimmed by 3 bases and J by 7 bases, leaving 16 bases between them. The chain's CDR3 is CASSQEGTGGEQYF. The CDR3 DNA sequence: TGCGCCAGCAGCCAGGAAGGGACTGGCGGAGAGCAGTACTTC.

V and J are TRBV29-1 and TRBJ2-7; D could derive from TRBD1 or TRBD2 (5 bases each). With 6 bases removed from V and 7 bases from J, the gap between germline ends came to 16 bases. The CDR3 consists of 12 residues. CDR1 is SQVTM and CDR2 is ANQGSEA in the germline V gene. The CDR3 protein is CSVVRGSQEQYF. Written as DNA, the CDR3 is TGCAGCGTAGTGAGGGGAAGTCAAGAGCAGTACTTC.

The sample holds many counts of this clonotype. The rearrangement links TRBV5-6 to TRBJ2-2, with 11 bases matching TRBD2. The germline V gene has CDR1 SGHDT and CDR2 YYEEEE. This CDR3 is 16 amino acids long. V trimming: 7 bases; J trimming: 6 bases; junction bases outside the gene matches: 11. CDR3 residues: CASSQTSGIWAGELFF. DNA for the CDR3: TGTGCCAGCTCCCAGACTAGCGGGATATGGGCCGGGGAGCTGTTTTTT.

This clonotype was picked up many times. V gene TRBV4-3 combines with J gene TRBJ2-4, with D possibly being TRBD2 (7 bases). Germline loops: CDR1 LGHNA, CDR2 YSLEER. The CDR3 loop spans 17 amino acids. Trimming took 0 bases from V and 10 from J, leaving 22 bases between them. The CDR3 nucleotides are TGCGCCAGCAGCCAAGATAGGGGGGGCCCCGCAGCGGGTATTCAGTACTTC. Translation: CASSQDRGGPAAGIQYF.

In the case of this clonotype: One base away lies a much larger clone, so this may be a sequencing read error. This is likely a read error, given that the CDR3 carries no conserved phenylalanine or tryptophan at its end. This chain joins TRBV5-1 and TRBJ2-3, with D uncertain. V lost 4 bases and J 3 bases, leaving 15 bases between the germline ends. CDR3 length: 15 amino acids. The germline V gene encodes CDR1 SGHRS and CDR2 YFSETQ. CDR3 bases: TGCGCCAGCAGCACGGCGTTCCCAGTTACAGATACGCAGTATCTT. The encoded protein is CASSTAFPVTDTQYL.

This clonotype was detected many times. This CDR3 is CASSFGGSLGEQFF. CDR3 nucleotides: TGTGCCAGCAGTTTTGGCGGGTCCCTTGGTGAGCAGTTCTTC. This chain connects TRBV12-3 or TRBV12-4 to TRBJ2-1; possible D gene TRBD2, 5 bases. CDR3 size: 14 residues. V lost 3 bases and J 9 bases, leaving 15 bases between the germline ends.

This clonotype was detected a few times. The chain uses TRBV18 and TRBJ2-7; no clear D gene. Germline V CDR1 and CDR2: KGHSH, LQKENI. This CDR3 has 13 residues. Trimming took 7 bases from V and 2 from J, leaving 12 bases between them. The CDR3 sequence is CASFTDETYEQYF. In DNA, the CDR3 is TGTGCCAGCTTCACGGACGAGACCTACGAGCAGTACTTC.